The 25 T cell receptor beta chains listed next were all sequenced from one sample in a study of T cells in placental villitis. This was the immunoSEQ v4 assay. Produced via immunoSEQ multiplex PCR; TCRdb's table is partial and in-frame only. The table shows around 500 clones, with about 98.5% occurring only once. The sequenced sample was placental tissue containing maternal and fetal cells. The receptor source for this set is a human donor in good health; the placental T cells may come from both mother and fetus.

J is TRBJ2-5 and V is TRBV4-2, with D uncertain. V was trimmed by 1 base and J by 5 bases, leaving 8 bases between them. Germline assignment: CDR1 LGHNA and CDR2 YNFKEQ. This CDR3 region has 13 residues. CDR3 protein: CASSQGPVETQYF. CDR3 nucleotides: TGTGCCAGCAGCCAAGGTCCTGTGGAGACCCAGTACTTC.

The rearrangement uses TRBV19 and TRBJ2-2; 8 nucleotides match TRBD2. CDR1 and CDR2 (germline): LNHDA, SQIVND (reference sequence). V dropped 4 bases and J dropped 5; count of bases not matched to a gene: 6. The length of the CDR3 is 15 residues. In DNA form, the CDR3 reads TGTGCCAGTAGTACGCTACAGCGGGAGACCGGGGAGCTGTTTTTT. Its translation: CASSTLQRETGELFF. The entire variable domain, with the rest obtained from reference TRBV19 and TRBJ2-2, is as follows: DGGITQSPKYLFRKEGQNVTLSCEQNLNHDAMYWYRQDPGQGLRLIYYSQIVNDFQKGDIAEGYSVSREKKESFPLTVTSAQKNPTAFYLCASSTLQRETGELFFGEGSRLTVL.

The chain carries TRBV6-5 and TRBJ1-2; D not certain. Trimming shortened V by 2 bases and J by 8 bases, and 15 bases separated the two germline ends. CDR1 and CDR2 (germline): MNHEY, SVGAGI. CDR3 length: 14 amino acids. CDR3 sequence (DNA): TGTGCCAGCAGTTACAGGGAGGTTTACGGCGGCTACACCTTC. This sequence encodes CASSYREVYGGYTF.

The chain is built from TRBV7-9 and TRBJ1-6; maybe TRBD1 (5 bases). The germline V gene encodes CDR1 SEHNR and CDR2 FQNEAQ (reference sequence). V was shortened by 5 bases and J by 7 bases, with 9 bases between the two germline ends. The CDR3 loop spans 13 amino acids. DNA for the CDR3: TGTGCCAGCAGCGGGCAGGGAAATTCACCCCTCCACTTT. It yields the protein CASSGQGNSPLHF.

This sequence joins TRBV27 and TRBJ1-2, with D tentatively TRBD1 (5 bases). Germline V gives CDR1 MNHEY, CDR2 SMNVEV (reference sequence). This CDR3 comprises 11 residues. V lost 1 base and J lost 8, with 5 bases in between. The CDR3 DNA reads TGTGCCAGCAGTTTATGGGGCGGCTACACCTTC. It encodes CASSLWGGYTF.

This clone appeared once. The chain carries TRBV5-4 and TRBJ2-7; TRBD1 matches 7 bases. The CDR3 is 15 residues long. The junction had 7 bases not matched to a gene; V was cut back by 4 bases and J by 0 bases. Germline CDR1 and CDR2: SGHNT and YYREEE (reference sequence). The CDR3 is CASSLRQGSSYEQYF. The CDR3 region has the DNA TGTGCCAGCAGCCTCCGACAGGGCAGCTCCTACGAGCAGTACTTC.

The V gene is TRBV4-1, the J gene TRBJ2-1; D may match TRBD1 or TRBD2 (5 bases each). The V gene lost 1 base and the J gene lost 0 bases, with 7 bases spanning the gap. In germline, CDR1 is MGHRA, CDR2 YSYEKL. This CDR3 is 15 amino acids long. Here the CDR3 DNA reads TGCGCCAGCAGCCAAGTGGGGGTCTCCTACAATGAGCAGTTCTTC. This sequence encodes CASSQVGVSYNEQFF.

The chain uses TRBV6-4 and TRBJ1-5; perhaps TRBD1 as D (5 bases). The CDR3 is made up of 15 amino acids. Per germline, CDR1 MRHNA and CDR2 SNTAGT. Trimming left V 8 bases short and J 3 bases short, with 17 bases between. CDR3 in DNA: TGTGCCAGCCCGGAGGCAGGGTCCATCAATCAGCCCCAGCATTTT. It encodes CASPEAGSINQPQHF.

The V call is TRBV5-1, the J call TRBJ2-5; no definite D call. The V and J ends lost 1 base and 5 bases respectively, with 9 bases between them. Germline CDR1 SGHRS, CDR2 YFSETQ. The CDR3 spans 13 residues. In DNA form, the CDR3 reads TGCGCCAGCAGCTTGTTCAGATGGGAGACCCAGTACTTC. It translates to CASSLFRWETQYF. The full variable domain, rest sourced from reference TRBV5-1 and TRBJ2-5, is KAGVTQTPRYLIKTRGQQVTLSCSPISGHRSVSWYQQTPGQGLQFLFEYFSETQRNKGNFPGRFSGRQFSNSRSEMNVSTLELGDSALYLCASSLFRWETQYFGPGTRLLVL.

The chain combines TRBV18 with TRBJ2-7; D is perhaps TRBD1 (6 bases). The CDR3 is 15 amino acids. CDR1 KGHSH and CDR2 LQKENI come from the germline V gene. V was cut by 3 bases and J by 5 bases, with 17 bases left in between. CDR3 nucleotide sequence: TGTGCCAGCTCACCGGTTATGTGGACAGCCAACGAGCAGTACTTC. Residues: CASSPVMWTANEQYF. The full variable domain, in which reference TRBV18 and TRBJ2-7 provide the parts outside the CDR3, is NAGVMQNPRHLVRRRGQEARLRCSPMKGHSHVYWYRQLPEEGLKFMVYLQKENIIDESGMPKERFSAEFPKEGPSILRIQQVVRGDSAAYFCASSPVMWTANEQYFGPGTRLTVT.

The genes are TRBV24-1 and TRBJ1-2; TRBD1 matches at 10 bases. V dropped 2 bases and J dropped 4; count of bases not matched to a gene: 0. Germline V gene lookup returns CDR1 KGHDR and CDR2 SFDVKD. The CDR3 spans 14 residues. Here the CDR3 reads CATSDWTGGYGYTF. Here the CDR3 DNA reads TGTGCCACCAGTGATTGGACAGGGGGCTATGGCTACACCTTC.

The gene calls are TRBV19 and TRBJ1-5, with no clear D. CDR3 length: 14 amino acids. The ends were cut back, 2 bases at V and 0 bases at J, with 5 bases in the middle. Germline V CDR1 and CDR2: LNHDA, SQIVND (reference sequence). The CDR3 region is CASSIKGSNQPQHF. DNA for the CDR3: TGTGCCAGTAGTATAAAGGGTAGCAATCAGCCCCAGCATTTT.

The V gene is TRBV5-4, the J gene TRBJ2-3, with D possibly being TRBD1 (5 bases). Between the trimmed V and J ends, which lost 7 bases and 6 bases, there was a span of 18 bases. Germline CDR1 reads SGHNT; CDR2 reads YYREEE (reference sequence). This CDR3 is 14 amino acids long. The CDR3 DNA follows: TGTGCCAGCCGGCCTACAGGAGCTCGGGATACGCAGTATTTT. Translating gives CASRPTGARDTQYF.

The chain is built from TRBV25-1 and TRBJ1-5, with D perhaps TRBD1 (6 bases). The CDR3 length is 15 residues. V lost 3 bases and J lost 7, with 16 bases in between. In germline, CDR1 is MGHDK, CDR2 SYGVNS. CDR3 bases: TGTGCCAGCAGTGACTCCACAGGGTTAGGGCAGCCCCAGCATTTT. Its translation: CASSDSTGLGQPQHF.

The J gene is TRBJ2-1, the V gene TRBV27; D remains unclear. CDR3 size: 12 residues. V was cut by 4 bases and J by 5 bases, with 6 bases left in between. Germline V CDR1 and CDR2: MNHEY, SMNVEV (reference sequence). The CDR3 sequence: CASSSHNNEQFF. CDR3 nucleotides: TGTGCCAGCAGTTCCCATAACAATGAGCAGTTCTTC.

J is TRBJ1-3 and V is TRBV7-8; TRBD1 aligns across 7 bases. J lost 1 base, V lost 5 bases, and 17 bases had no gene match. This CDR3 contains 19 residues. Per the germline V gene, CDR1 is SGHVS and CDR2 is FQNEAQ. In DNA, the CDR3 is TGTGCCAGCAGCAAACGGGACAGAAGGCTGCCAGTATCTGGAAACACCATATATTTT. Protein sequence: CASSKRDRRLPVSGNTIYF.

The chain has TRBV23-1 and TRBJ2-7; weak D call: TRBD1 (6 bases). TRBV23-1 is assigned to the ORF class and has an uncertain function. The CDR3 sequence is 13 residues long. The V and J ends lost 1 base and 2 bases respectively, with 6 bases between them. The CDR3 coding sequence is TGCGCCAGCAGTCAATGGGACACCTACGAGCAGTACTTC. This gives the protein CASSQWDTYEQYF.

The chain recombines TRBV9 with TRBJ1-3; 7 bases are a match to TRBD1. Germline V gene data show CDR1 as SGDLS and CDR2 as YYNGEE. The trim removed 0 bases at V and 11 bases at J, leaving 5 bases unmatched. This CDR3 is built from 13 residues. The CDR3 sequence: CASSVVEGAAIYF. CDR3 DNA sequence: TGTGCCAGCAGCGTAGTGGAGGGGGCGGCCATATATTTT.

With respect to this clone: Mismatch with germline at one junction end may stem from a read error. The same CDR3 can be traced to other DNA sequences in this sample. This sequence joins TRBV3-1 (or the pseudogene TRBV3-2) and TRBJ2-3; D ambiguous. The CDR3 runs to 15 residues. Germline loops: CDR1 LGHDT, CDR2 YNNKEL (reference sequence). The CDR3 region is CASSIRDPMQDTQYF. The CDR3 DNA reads TGTGCCAGCAGCATTCGCGATCCCATGCAAGATACTCAGTATTTT.

This clone was recorded only once. CDR3 sequence reads: CASSFGTAPYEQYF. The DNA for the CDR3 is TGTGCCAGCAGCTTCGGGACGGCGCCCTACGAGCAGTACTTC. The chain is built from TRBV13 and TRBJ2-7, with D perhaps matching TRBD1 or TRBD2 (5 bases each). The CDR3 length is 14 residues. Trimming took 3 bases from V and 2 from J, leaving 11 bases between them. Germline lookup yields CDR1 PRHDT and CDR2 FYEKMQ (reference sequence).

The chain carries TRBV7-3 and TRBJ2-3; 7 bases map to TRBD2. Per the germline V gene, CDR1 is SGHTA and CDR2 is FQGTGA. The length of the CDR3 is 14 residues. V lost 2 bases to trimming and J lost 1 base; unmatched junction nucleotides: 0. CDR3 nucleotides: TGTGCCAGCAGCTTAGCGGGGGGCACAGATACGCAGTATTTT. Protein sequence: CASSLAGGTDTQYF. The variable domain in full, with the rest retrieved from reference TRBV7-3 and TRBJ2-3, is GAGVSQTPSNKVTEKGKYVELRCDPISGHTALYWYRQSLGQGPEFLIYFQGTGAADDSGLPNDRFFAVRPEGSVSTLKIQRTERGDSAVYLCASSLAGGTDTQYFGPGTRLTVL.

V usage is TRBV18 and J usage is TRBJ2-5; TRBD2 aligns across 10 bases. Germline V lookup: CDR1 KGHSH, CDR2 LQKENI. The V segment lost 2 bases and the J segment 2 bases; nucleotides outside the gene matches: 2. The CDR3 covers 15 residues. CDR3 in amino acids: CASSPRAGGQETQYF. DNA of the CDR3: TGTGCCAGCTCACCAAGAGCGGGGGGGCAAGAGACCCAGTACTTC.

The gene calls are TRBV24-1 and TRBJ2-7; 11 nucleotides align to TRBD1. V dropped 4 bases and J dropped 3; count of bases not matched to a gene: 7. This CDR3 contains 16 residues. Germline CDR1 reads KGHDR; CDR2 reads SFDVKD. CDR3 DNA: TGTGCCACCAGTGAATTTCCCGGGACAGGGGGCTACGAGCAGTACTTC. Residues: CATSEFPGTGGYEQYF.

The gene calls are TRBV30 and TRBJ1-1, with D possibly TRBD1 on 6 matching bases. Trimming stripped 4 bases from V and 0 bases from J, with 9 bases between. The CDR3 spans 13 residues. The germline V gene encodes CDR1 GTSNPN and CDR2 SVGIG (reference sequence). The CDR3 DNA reads TGTGCCTGGAAAAGGACAGTGAACACTGAAGCTTTCTTT. It is translated as CAWKRTVNTEAFF. The full variable domain, rest sourced from reference TRBV30 and TRBJ1-1, is SQTIHQWPATLVQPVGSPLSLECTVEGTSNPNLYWYRQAAGRGLQLLFYSVGIGQISSEVPQNLSASRPQDRQFILSSKKLLLSDSGFYLCAWKRTVNTEAFFGQGTRLTVV.

This sequence joins TRBV4-1 and TRBJ2-2, with D hard to call. V lost 0 bases and J lost 2, with 7 bases in between. The CDR3 length is 15 residues. Germline CDR1 MGHRA, CDR2 YSYEKL. CDR3 sequence: CASSQDGQNTGELFF. CDR3 nucleotide sequence: TGCGCCAGCAGCCAAGATGGGCAAAACACCGGGGAGCTGTTTTTT.